This is a list of T cell receptor beta chains from one sample in a study of regulatory T cells in long-lasting Graves disease. TCRdb fed the multiplex PCR reads into MiXCR, producing one record per CDR3 protein. The table has about 560,000 distinct CDR3 sequences, 15% to 20% seen once. Separately, the same data were catalogued under a study of T cells in Graves' hyperthyroidism and ophthalmopathy.

Source: peripheral blood mononuclear cells (PBMCs), taken at new diagnosis, from a patient treated with antithyroid drugs. The origin of the receptors is a man between 18 and 29 years old with Graves disease. The CDR3 runs from the conserved cysteine through the conserved F or W. The D gene is left open where the match is weak. For some rows the clone size is stated as once, few or many, or as a class when expanded; others skip it.

V gene	clone size	D gene	J gene	CDR3 length	CDR3 DNA	CDR3 protein
TRBV28	many	TRBD1	TRBJ1-2	14	TGTGCCAGCAGCCCACAGGGGGCTAACTATGGCTACACCTTC	CASSPQGANYGYTF
TRBV20-1	many	.	TRBJ2-1	13	TGCAGTGCCCCACAGGGTGGAGGGAATGAGCAGTTCTTC	CSAPQGGGNEQFF
TRBV3-1	.	.	TRBJ1-2	12	TGTGCCAGCAGCCAAGATCTCTATGGCTACACCTTC	CASSQDLYGYTF
TRBV13	few	.	TRBJ2-1	12	TGTGCCACCGGGACTGCCCCCAATGAGCAGTTCTTC	CATGTAPNEQFF
TRBV3-1	.	.	TRBJ1-1	13	TGTGCCAGCAGCGCGACTAGGGGCACGGAAGCTTTCTTT	CASSATRGTEAFF
TRBV2	.	.	TRBJ2-3	14	TGTGCCAGCAGCAGGCTCGGTTGGGCAGATACGCAGTATTTT	CASSRLGWADTQYF
TRBV2	.	.	TRBJ2-1	13	TGTGCCAGCAGTGATTACAGGTACAATGAGCAGTTCTTC	CASSDYRYNEQFF
TRBV27	.	.	TRBJ2-5	12	TGTGCCAGCAGGACAGGTGCCGAGACCCAGTACTTC	CASRTGAETQYF
TRBV19	.	.	TRBJ2-2	15	TGTGCCAGTAGTATTTCGGCGGTCGGTCCCGGGGAGCTGTTTTTT	CASSISAVGPGELFF
TRBV3-1	many	TRBD2	TRBJ2-1	12	TGTGCCAGCAGCCAGGGACTAGTCAGGCAGTTCTTC	CASSQGLVRQFF
TRBV3-1	many	TRBD2	TRBJ2-5	17	TGTGCCAGCAGCCAAGGGATAGCGGGAGTACGAGGCGAGACCCAGTACTTC	CASSQGIAGVRGETQYF
TRBV6-1	.	TRBD2	TRBJ2-1	14	TGTGCCACCACTCGGACACTAGCGGCCAATGAGCAGTTCTTC	CATTRTLAANEQFF
TRBV5-1	few	TRBD1	TRBJ1-3	15	TGCGCCAGCAGCTTGGAGACAGGGTTCGGAAACACCATATATTTT	CASSLETGFGNTIYF
TRBV19	once	TRBD1	TRBJ2-1	15	TGTGCCAGTAGTATTTGGGGACAGGGCTACAATGAGCAGTTCTTC	CASSIWGQGYNEQFF
TRBV30	.	.	TRBJ1-3	13	TGTGCCTGGAGTGTACAGGGAGTGAACACCATATATTTT	CAWSVQGVNTIYF
TRBV5-1	many	TRBD2	TRBJ2-3	14	TGCGCCAGCAGCGGGGGGGAGTCAAGGGATACGCAGTATTTT	CASSGGESRDTQYF
TRBV5-1	.	TRBD1	TRBJ2-7	15	TGCGCCAGCAGCTTGAGGGGGACAGGGGAGAGGAATCGGTACTTC	CASSLRGTGERNRYF
TRBV6-5	.	.	TRBJ1-4	14	TGTGCCAGCAGTTTCCGGGACACCTATGAAAAACTGTTTTTT	CASSFRDTYEKLFF
TRBV11-2	few	.	TRBJ1-1	14	TGTGCCAGCAGCCATGACACCAAGAACACTGAAGCTTTCTTT	CASSHDTKNTEAFF
TRBV7-2	few	TRBD2	TRBJ2-7	13	TGTGCCAGCAGACCCGGGACTAGCGTCGAGCAGTACTTC	CASRPGTSVEQYF
TRBV5-6	.	.	TRBJ2-5	14	TGTGCCAGCAGCTTGGGGACTCCGTTAGAGACCCAGTACTTC	CASSLGTPLETQYF
TRBV20-1	many	.	TRBJ2-5	15	TGCAGTGCTAGGTCAAACCCGGGAGCAGGAGTGGCCCAGTACTTC	CSARSNPGAGVAQYF
TRBV6-5	.	TRBD1	TRBJ2-7	14	TGTGCCAGCAGTTACATGAAAGGACAGGGACAGCAGTACTTC	CASSYMKGQGQQYF
TRBV5-6	many	.	TRBJ1-1	14	TGTGCCAGCATTGCCTCTGCGGTGGACACTGAAGCTTTCTTT	CASIASAVDTEAFF
TRBV10-3	many	TRBD2	TRBJ2-3	15	TGTGCCACCTTCCCAAGCGGGACTAGCACAGATACGCAGTATTTT	CATFPSGTSTDTQYF
TRBV18	few	.	TRBJ2-2	17	TGTGCCAGCTCCCCTACCTTGGCGGTATCGAACACCGGGGAGCTGTTTTTT	CASSPTLAVSNTGELFF
TRBV4-1	many	TRBD2	TRBJ2-7	14	TGCGCCAGCAGCCAAGAGCCCCGACTAGCGGGGGAGTACTTC	CASSQEPRLAGEYF
TRBV9	few	TRBD1	TRBJ1-2	15	TGTGCCAGCAGCGTTAAGGACAGGTTGAACTATGGCTACACCTTC	CASSVKDRLNYGYTF
TRBV3-1	many	TRBD2	TRBJ2-1	14	TGTGCCAGCAGCCGGGGGGGTACCTACAATGAGCAGTTCTTC	CASSRGGTYNEQFF
TRBV28	many	TRBD1	TRBJ2-7	16	TGTGCCAGCAGTCCCCTTGTAGGGACAGGGCACCACGAGCAGTACTTC	CASSPLVGTGHHEQYF
TRBV12-3/TRBV12-4	many	.	TRBJ2-7	15	TGTGCCAGCAGTTTATTAACGGGAGTGGTAGACGAGCAGTACTTC	CASSLLTGVVDEQYF
TRBV20-1	few	TRBD1	TRBJ2-7	13	TGCAGTGCTATGGACAGGGGGCCCTACGAGCAGTACTTC	CSAMDRGPYEQYF
TRBV30	many	.	TRBJ1-1	15	TGTGCCTGGAGTCCGCTTTCAGGGAGTGGCACTGAAGCTTTCTTT	CAWSPLSGSGTEAFF
TRBV6-1	few	TRBD1	TRBJ1-2	17	TGTGCCAGCAGTGAATCGACAGGGGTTGCGCACAACTATGGCTACACCTTC	CASSESTGVAHNYGYTF
TRBV12-3/TRBV12-4	few	TRBD1	TRBJ2-1	16	TGTGCCAGCATCCCCTTTCCGGGACAGGGGGCGCGGGAGCAGTTCTTC	CASIPFPGQGAREQFF
TRBV30	few	.	TRBJ2-6	18	TGTGCCTGGAGTGTACTTAGGGACCTCCGCTCTGGGGCCAACGTCCTGACTTTC	CAWSVLRDLRSGANVLTF
TRBV11-2	many	TRBD2	TRBJ2-1	15	TGTGCCAGCAGCTTAGGGAGGACTAGCGGCAATGAGCAGTTCTTC	CASSLGRTSGNEQFF
TRBV11-3	.	TRBD1	TRBJ2-1	15	TGTGCCAGCAGCGTAGACAGGGGCTCCTACAATGAGCAGTTCTTC	CASSVDRGSYNEQFF
TRBV4-1	.	TRBD2	TRBJ2-1	15	TGCGCCAGCAGCCAAGAACTAGCGGCCTACAATGAGCAGTTCTTC	CASSQELAAYNEQFF
TRBV30	.	.	TRBJ1-4	15	TGTGCCTGGAGGCGGGGATTTGCAACTAATGAAAAACTGTTTTTT	CAWRRGFATNEKLFF
TRBV20-1	.	TRBD2	TRBJ2-2	15	TGCAGTGCTAGAGAAGTCAGCGGGAACACCGGGGAGCGGTTTTTT	CSAREVSGNTGERFF
TRBV2	many	.	TRBJ2-1	14	TGTGCCAGCAGTGGTGGGCAGGGGGGCGTGGAGCAGTTCTTC	CASSGGQGGVEQFF
TRBV6-2/TRBV6-3	once	.	TRBJ1-5	14	TGTGCCAGCAGTGAAAGGTCGTACAATCAGCCCCAGCATTTT	CASSERSYNQPQHF
TRBV20-1	many	.	TRBJ2-3	14	TGCAGTGCTAGAGACAGTTACCACACAGATACGCAGTATTTT	CSARDSYHTDTQYF
TRBV5-1	few	.	TRBJ2-5	12	TGCGCCAGCATTGACAGACAAGAGACCCAGTACTTC	CASIDRQETQYF
TRBV7-9	.	TRBD1	TRBJ1-4	22	TGTGCCAGCAGCTTAGAACCTTGGACTGGGACAGGGTTATCCCGGACTAATGAAAAACTGTTTTTT	CASSLEPWTGTGLSRTNEKLFF
TRBV29-1	many	.	TRBJ2-7	13	TGCAGCGTTGAAGAGACGGATTCCTACGAGCAGTACTTC	CSVEETDSYEQYF
TRBV5-1	many	TRBD1	TRBJ1-4	15	TGCGCCAGCAGCTATATGACAGGGGGCGATGAAAAACTGTTTTTT	CASSYMTGGDEKLFF
TRBV4-1	many	.	TRBJ2-7	16	TGCGCCAGCAGCCAAGACGGGGCAGGGGTCTCCTACGAGCAGTACTTC	CASSQDGAGVSYEQYF
TRBV18	many	.	TRBJ1-6	14	TGTGCCAGCTCACCAATGCCGACAAATTCACCCCTCCACTTT	CASSPMPTNSPLHF
TRBV29-1	few	.	TRBJ2-3	13	TGCAGCGCCCAACCCGGGCGAGGCGATACGCAGTATTTT	CSAQPGRGDTQYF
TRBV12-3/TRBV12-4	many	.	TRBJ2-5	15	TGTGCCAGCAGTTCCCGCAGTGCTTCCCAAGAGACCCAGTACTTC	CASSSRSASQETQYF
TRBV12-5	many	TRBD1	TRBJ2-7	13	TGTGCTAGTGATACCGGGACAGACTACGAGCAGTACTTC	CASDTGTDYEQYF
TRBV12-3/TRBV12-4	many	.	TRBJ2-7	15	TGTGCCAGCAGTCCCAGGTCTGGGGCCCTCTACGAGCAGTACTTC	CASSPRSGALYEQYF
TRBV28	many	TRBD2	TRBJ2-3	16	TGTGCCAGCACCAAACTAGCGGGAGGGTACCCAGATACGCAGTATTTT	CASTKLAGGYPDTQYF
TRBV14	.	.	TRBJ2-7	17	TGTGCCAGCAGCCAAGGGGAAGAGGACAACAGTAATTACGAGCAGTACTTC	CASSQGEEDNSNYEQYF
TRBV5-4	many	.	TRBJ2-7	15	TGTGCCAGCAGCTTGGGAGCGGAGGGACCCTACGAGCAGTACTTC	CASSLGAEGPYEQYF
TRBV10-3	.	.	TRBJ2-2	14	TGTGCCATCAGCCGGGAAACAAACACCGGGGAGCTGTTTTTT	CAISRETNTGELFF
TRBV29-1	few	TRBD1	TRBJ1-2	16	TGCAGCGTTGAAAATCGGACAGGGGGTTCAAACTATGGCTACACCTTC	CSVENRTGGSNYGYTF